This TCR beta chain stems from a study of T cell changes during pregnancy in multiple sclerosis. V gave up 5 bases and J gave up 4 bases; unmatched junction bases: 10. The CDR3 has 15 residues. The V gene's germline CDR1 is SEHNR and CDR2 FQNEAQ (reference sequence). Some clones are missing from TCRdb's copy, which holds only in-frame ones; the method was immunoSEQ multiplex PCR. This sample yields around 52,000 clones, of which 92% are seen a single time; approximately 0.18% belongs to the top ten. The chain couples TRBV7-9 to TRBJ1-2; 7 nucleotides match TRBD1. The sequences come from CD4+ T cells from peripheral blood mononuclear cells, collected after pregnancy. The clonotype comes from a female donor in good health, enrolled as a control in a pregnancy study. As DNA, the CDR3 is TGTGCCAGCAGCACGCACAGGGGAAGAGTCTATGGCTACACCTTC. As protein: CASSTHRGRVYGYTF.